The 17 T cell receptor beta chains reported below all come from one sample, sequenced in a study of T cell responses to AZD1222 COVID-19 vaccine. Clones were read by immunoSEQ multiplex PCR, and TCRdb kept only the in-frame ones, dropping some. The sample carries 95,000 to 150,000 clones, around 92% recorded once. The sample consisted of peripheral blood, taken on day 0 of AZD1222 vaccination. The receptor set was obtained from an adult in good health.

The V and J genes are TRBV6-2 or TRBV6-3 and TRBJ1-2, with TRBD1 matching 9 bases. This CDR3 contains 18 residues. The ends lost 5 bases at V and 3 bases at J; junction bases unmatched: 16. Germline loops: CDR1 MNHEY, CDR2 SVGEGT. The DNA for the CDR3 is TGTGCCAGCAGTCCCCTTGGGACAGGGTACCCGTCTGACTATGGCTACACCTTC. Its translation: CASSPLGTGYPSDYGYTF.

The V call is TRBV19, the J call TRBJ2-7; unclear D gene. In germline, CDR1 is LNHDA, CDR2 SQIVND (reference sequence). V lost 1 base and J 0 bases, leaving 10 bases between the germline ends. The CDR3 loop spans 15 amino acids. This CDR3 is CASSIVHKLSYEQYF. CDR3 DNA: TGTGCCAGTAGTATAGTACACAAACTCTCCTACGAGCAGTACTTC.

The chain joins TRBV14 to TRBJ1-6; a weak D match, TRBD1 (6 bases). The V end was cut by 4 bases, the J end by 5 bases, with 15 bases between. The CDR3 is made up of 16 amino acids. Germline V gene lookup returns CDR1 SGHDN and CDR2 FVKESK. This chain's CDR3 is CASSPLTGFDNSPLHF. Written as DNA, the CDR3 is TGTGCCAGCAGCCCTTTAACAGGGTTTGATAATTCACCCCTCCACTTT.

The genes are TRBV7-2 and TRBJ2-3; D perhaps matches TRBD1 (6 bases). The CDR3 covers 15 residues. Germline V CDR1 and CDR2: SGHTA, FQGNSA. V dropped 5 bases and J dropped 3 bases, with 15 bases sitting between them. Here the CDR3 reads CASSQRRGITDTQYF. For the CDR3, the DNA is TGTGCCAGCAGCCAGCGAAGGGGGATTACAGATACGCAGTATTTT. Full variable domain (outside the CDR3, taken from reference TRBV7-2 and TRBJ2-3): GAGVSQSPSNKVTEKGKDVELRCDPISGHTALYWYRQSLGQGLEFLIYFQGNSAPDKSGLPSDRFSAERTGGSVSTLTIQRTQQEDSAVYLCASSQRRGITDTQYFGPGTRLTVL.

The V and J genes are TRBV4-1 and TRBJ1-4; 7 nucleotides align to TRBD1. Trimming removed 7 bases from V and 7 bases from J; junction bases left unmatched: 9. The CDR3 extends over 14 amino acids. CDR1 and CDR2 from the germline V gene are MGHRA and YSYEKL. CDR3 DNA: TGCGCCAGCACCGGCTTAGGGGGCAGTGAAAAACTGTTTTTT. Translated, it gives CASTGLGGSEKLFF.

The genes are TRBV30 and TRBJ1-6, with D possibly TRBD1 on 6 matching bases. Trimming cost V 0 bases and J 10 bases, with 13 bases left between them. The CDR3 spans 14 residues. Per germline, CDR1 GTSNPN and CDR2 SVGIG (reference sequence). CDR3 coding DNA: TGTGCCTGGAGTGTAACAGGGTTACCATCACCCCTCCACTTT. Amino acids: CAWSVTGLPSPLHF. Looking up the rest from reference TRBV30 and TRBJ1-6 gives the full variable domain: SQTIHQWPATLVQPVGSPLSLECTVEGTSNPNLYWYRQAAGRGLQLLFYSVGIGQISSEVPQNLSASRPQDRQFILSSKKLLLSDSGFYLCAWSVTGLPSPLHFGNGTRLTVT.

The chain couples TRBV7-8 to TRBJ1-5; D remains unclear. The CDR3 extends over 13 amino acids. Germline CDR1 reads SGHVS; CDR2 reads FQNEAQ. V shed 1 base and J shed 6 bases, with 7 bases lying between them. CDR3 DNA sequence: TGTGCCAGCAGCTTAGTTACCGGTCAGCCCCAGCATTTT. This translates into CASSLVTGQPQHF.

In DNA, the CDR3 is TGTGCCAGCAGCCAAGGCCTTGGGAATCAGCCCCAGCATTTT. This translates into CASSQGLGNQPQHF. This rearrangement joins TRBV3-1 (or the pseudogene TRBV3-2) to TRBJ1-5, with no clear D. The germline V and J ends were trimmed by 1 base and 4 bases, with 8 bases remaining between them. The CDR3 contains 14 residues. CDR1 is LGHDT and CDR2 is YNNKEL in the germline V gene (reference sequence).

This sequence joins TRBV27 and TRBJ2-7, with a possible D match to TRBD1 (6 bases). The CDR3 is 15 residues long. V was shortened by 7 bases and J by 3 bases, with 19 bases between the two germline ends. From germline, CDR1 is MNHEY and CDR2 SMNVEV (reference sequence). DNA for the CDR3: TGTGCCAGCACCAGTACAGGGAGCCACTACTACGAGCAGTACTTC. This gives the protein CASTSTGSHYYEQYF.

The rearrangement joins TRBV5-6 to TRBJ1-5; a possible D gene is TRBD1 (6 bases). Trimming took off 1 base at V and 2 bases at J, with 13 bases between the two ends. Germline V gene sequence: CDR1 SGHDT, CDR2 YYEEEE. The CDR3 extends over 16 amino acids. DNA for the CDR3: TGTGCCAGCAGCTTGTTGGGGGGCAACGGCAATCAGCCCCAGCATTTT. Its translation: CASSLLGGNGNQPQHF.

The chain combines TRBV10-3 with TRBJ2-1; 10 bases align to TRBD1. Germline CDR1 and CDR2: ENHRY and SYGVKD. V lost 3 bases, J lost 7 bases, and 6 bases stayed unmatched. The CDR3 covers 15 residues. CDR3 loop: CAISESGTGENEQFF. Here the CDR3 DNA reads TGTGCCATCAGTGAATCTGGGACAGGGGAGAATGAGCAGTTCTTC.

This chain joins TRBV7-2 and TRBJ2-3, with 8 bases that match TRBD2. CDR3 size: 17 residues. Germline V gives CDR1 SGHTA, CDR2 FQGNSA. Trimming removed 1 base from V and 0 bases from J; junction bases left unmatched: 6. The CDR3 loop is CASSLVGGRTSTDTQYF. In DNA, the CDR3 is TGTGCCAGCAGCTTAGTGGGCGGGAGGACGAGCACAGATACGCAGTATTTT.

The V and J genes are TRBV3-1 (or the pseudogene TRBV3-2) and TRBJ1-1; D possibly corresponds to TRBD1 (5 bases). V dropped 2 bases and J dropped 4 bases, with 11 bases sitting between them. This CDR3 has 14 amino acids. The germline V gene encodes CDR1 LGHDT and CDR2 YNNKEL (reference sequence). This CDR3 reads CASSQSGRGTEAFF. The DNA of the CDR3 is TGTGCCAGCAGCCAAAGTGGGAGGGGCACTGAAGCTTTCTTT.

The chain employs TRBV28 and TRBJ2-7; 8 nucleotides line up with TRBD2. V lost 5 bases and J lost 7; bases outside the gene matches: 7. The CDR3 sequence is 13 residues long. In germline, CDR1 is MDHEN, CDR2 SYDVKM. The CDR3, as DNA: TGTGCCAGCAGTAAGCGGGGGACTTGGGAGCAGTACTTC. Translated, it gives CASSKRGTWEQYF.

This chain links TRBV30 with TRBJ2-7, with 8 bases lining up with TRBD2. CDR3 size: 12 residues. J gave up 3 bases and V 7 bases, and 5 bases lay outside the gene matches. CDR1 GTSNPN and CDR2 SVGIG come from the germline V gene (reference sequence). CDR3: CAFSGTRYEQYF. The CDR3 region has the DNA TGTGCCTTTAGCGGGACACGCTACGAGCAGTACTTC.

This clone was detected a few times. The chain recombines TRBV6-5 with TRBJ2-5; possibly TRBD2 for D (6 bases). Per the germline V gene, CDR1 is MNHEY and CDR2 is SVGAGI. Trimming stripped 2 bases from V and 2 bases from J, with 9 bases between. The CDR3 sequence is 14 residues long. CDR3 in DNA: TGTGCCAGCAGTTACCTGGGAGGACAAGAGACCCAGTACTTC. This gives the protein CASSYLGGQETQYF.

As regards this clone: The junction shows a germline mismatch at one end, possibly a read error. The genes are TRBV28 and TRBJ1-5, with D perhaps TRBD1 (5 bases). This CDR3 comprises 11 residues. CDR1 MDHEN and CDR2 SYDVKM come from the germline V gene. The CDR3 protein is CASSNAGPLDF. The CDR3 nucleotides are TGTGCCAGCAGTAACGCGGGGCCCTTAGATTTT. Supplemented by reference TRBV28 and TRBJ1-5, the full variable domain reads DVKVTQSSRYLVKRTGEKVFLECVQDMDHENMFWYRQDPGLGLRLIYFSYDVKMKEKGDIPEGYSVSREKKERFSLILESASTNQTSMYLCASSNAGPLDFGDGTRLSIL.